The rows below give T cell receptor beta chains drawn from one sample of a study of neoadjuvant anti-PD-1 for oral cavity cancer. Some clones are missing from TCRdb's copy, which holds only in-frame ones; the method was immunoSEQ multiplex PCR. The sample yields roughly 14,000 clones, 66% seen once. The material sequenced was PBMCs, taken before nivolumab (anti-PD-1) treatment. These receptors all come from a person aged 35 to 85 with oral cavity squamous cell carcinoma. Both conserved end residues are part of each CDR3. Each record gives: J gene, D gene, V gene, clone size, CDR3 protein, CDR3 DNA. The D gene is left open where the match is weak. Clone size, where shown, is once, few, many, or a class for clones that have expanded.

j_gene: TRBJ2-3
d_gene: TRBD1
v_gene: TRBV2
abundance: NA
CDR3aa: CASSDRGREDTQYF
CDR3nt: TGTGCCAGCAGTGATAGGGGGCGCGAAGATACGCAGTATTTT

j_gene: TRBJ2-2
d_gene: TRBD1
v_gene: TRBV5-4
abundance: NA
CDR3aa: CASSRTGEGTGELFF
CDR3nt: TGTGCCAGCAGCCGAACAGGGGAAGGCACCGGGGAGCTGTTTTTT

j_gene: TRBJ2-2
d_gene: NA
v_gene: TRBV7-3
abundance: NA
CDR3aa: CASSLTGISGELFF
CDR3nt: TGTGCCAGCAGCTTAACCGGCATTTCCGGGGAGCTGTTTTTT

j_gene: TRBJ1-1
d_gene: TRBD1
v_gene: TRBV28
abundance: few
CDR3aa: CASARDRVTEAFF
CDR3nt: TGTGCCAGCGCCCGGGACAGGGTCACTGAAGCTTTCTTT

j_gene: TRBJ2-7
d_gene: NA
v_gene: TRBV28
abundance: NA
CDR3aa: CASSFGGTLLWEQYF
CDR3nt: TGTGCCAGCAGCTTCGGGGGAACCCTCCTATGGGAGCAGTACTTC

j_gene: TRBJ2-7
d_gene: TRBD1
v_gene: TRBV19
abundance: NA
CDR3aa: CASSRRDREAEQYF
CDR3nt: TGTGCCAGTAGTCGCCGGGACAGGGAGGCCGAGCAGTACTTC

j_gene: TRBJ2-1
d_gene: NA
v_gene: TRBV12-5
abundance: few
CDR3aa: CASGGRDSYYNEQFF
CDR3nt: TGTGCTAGTGGAGGCCGGGACTCTTATTACAATGAGCAGTTCTTC

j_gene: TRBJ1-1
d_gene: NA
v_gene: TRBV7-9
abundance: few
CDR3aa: CASSLDGGTEAFF
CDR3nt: TGTGCCAGCAGCTTAGACGGCGGGACTGAAGCTTTCTTT

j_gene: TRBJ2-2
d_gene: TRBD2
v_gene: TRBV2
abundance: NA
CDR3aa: CASGLAGTTGELFF
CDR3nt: TGTGCCTCGGGGCTAGCGGGGACCACCGGGGAGCTGTTTTTT

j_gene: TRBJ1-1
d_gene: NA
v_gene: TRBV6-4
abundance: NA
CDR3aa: CASAQAFDTEAFF
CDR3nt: TGTGCCAGTGCACAGGCGTTTGACACTGAAGCTTTCTTT

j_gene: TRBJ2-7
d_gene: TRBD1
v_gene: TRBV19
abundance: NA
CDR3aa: CASSTKEGGASYEQYF
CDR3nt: TGTGCCAGTAGTACAAAGGAAGGGGGCGCGAGCTACGAGCAGTACTTC

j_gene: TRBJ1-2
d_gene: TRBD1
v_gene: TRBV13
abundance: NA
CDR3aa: CATQTGQVGGYTF
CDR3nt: TGTGCCACCCAAACCGGACAGGTTGGCGGCTACACCTTC

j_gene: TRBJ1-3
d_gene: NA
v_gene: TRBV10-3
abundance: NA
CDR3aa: CAIREIASGNTIYF
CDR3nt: TGTGCCATCAGAGAGATTGCCTCTGGAAACACCATATATTTT

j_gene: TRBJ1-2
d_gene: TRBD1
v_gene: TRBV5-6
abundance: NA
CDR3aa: CASSEIRDRGLTAGYTF
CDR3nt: TGTGCCAGCAGCGAGATTCGTGACAGGGGACTAACGGCTGGCTACACCTTC

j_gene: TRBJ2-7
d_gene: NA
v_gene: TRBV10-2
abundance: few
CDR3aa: CASSLWGEVTYEQYF
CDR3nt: TGCGCCAGCAGCCTCTGGGGGGAGGTCACCTACGAGCAGTACTTC

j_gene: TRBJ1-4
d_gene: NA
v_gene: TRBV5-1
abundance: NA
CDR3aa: CASSSTDNEKLFF
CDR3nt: TGCGCCAGCAGCTCGACGGACAATGAAAAACTGTTTTTT

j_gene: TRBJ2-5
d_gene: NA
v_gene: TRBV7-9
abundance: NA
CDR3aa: CASSQGSGVLQETQYF
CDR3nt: TGTGCCAGCAGCCAGGGGAGCGGGGTGTTACAAGAGACCCAGTACTTC

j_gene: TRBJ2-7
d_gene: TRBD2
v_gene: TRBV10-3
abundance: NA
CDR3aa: CAISEVSSGSYEQYF
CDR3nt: TGTGCCATCAGTGAGGTCTCTAGCGGTTCCTACGAGCAGTACTTC

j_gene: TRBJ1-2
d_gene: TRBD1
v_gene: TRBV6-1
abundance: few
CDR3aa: CASSGRTGGERRYGYTF
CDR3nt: TGTGCCAGCAGTGGCCGGACAGGGGGCGAACGTCGATATGGCTACACCTTC

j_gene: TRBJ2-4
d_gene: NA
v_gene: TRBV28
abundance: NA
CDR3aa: CASSLAGTTRGNIQYF
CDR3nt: TGTGCCAGCAGTTTGGCGGGAACAACCCGGGGGAACATTCAGTACTTC